This T cell receptor beta chain was profiled in a study of blood T cell repertoires in COVID-19. CDR1 and CDR2 (germline): LNHDA, SQIVND (reference sequence). The length of the CDR3 is 14 residues. V lost 10 bases and J 3 bases, leaving 18 bases between the germline ends. Seattle patients were enrolled while actively infected and followed longitudinally. Original analysis: Scientists estimated how many nucleated cells there were by amplifying reference gene primers. Here immunoSEQ multiplex PCR was the method, and the copy in TCRdb shows in-frame clones only, minus some. D and trimming come from the DNA, and the V and J calls and clone size come from that table. This table has 150,000 to 200,000 clones, about 86% appearing once.

The source of this sequence is a woman in her sixties or seventies with COVID-19, enrolled during active disease. The rearrangement links TRBV19 to TRBJ1-1, with D perhaps TRBD1 (5 bases). Sample: peripheral blood. The CDR3, as DNA: TGTGCCATTAAGGGGCAGGGAAGGTACACTGAAGCTTTCTTT. This translates into CAIKGQGRYTEAFF.